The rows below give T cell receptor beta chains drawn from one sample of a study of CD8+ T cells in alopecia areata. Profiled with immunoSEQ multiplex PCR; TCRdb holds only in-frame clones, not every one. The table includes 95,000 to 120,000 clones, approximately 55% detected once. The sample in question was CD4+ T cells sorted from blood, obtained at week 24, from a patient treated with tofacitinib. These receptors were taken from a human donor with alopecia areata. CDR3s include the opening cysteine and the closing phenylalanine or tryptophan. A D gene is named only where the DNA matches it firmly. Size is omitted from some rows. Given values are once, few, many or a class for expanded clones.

CDR3 protein: CAWAPGGGSSTGELFF
V gene: TRBV30
D gene: TRBD2
J gene: TRBJ2-2
clone size: NA

CDR3 protein: CASSSTGNTEAFF
V gene: TRBV11-1
D gene: NA
J gene: TRBJ1-1
clone size: few

CDR3 protein: CSANPRERTDTQYF
V gene: TRBV29-1
D gene: NA
J gene: TRBJ2-3
clone size: NA

CDR3 protein: CASSLEEKLFF
V gene: TRBV2
D gene: NA
J gene: TRBJ1-4
clone size: NA

CDR3 protein: CASTFRDRPSNTGELFF
V gene: TRBV19
D gene: TRBD1
J gene: TRBJ2-2
clone size: few

CDR3 protein: CASKGGMGNTEAFF
V gene: TRBV5-1
D gene: NA
J gene: TRBJ1-1
clone size: NA

CDR3 protein: CASSGQGVARYGYTF
V gene: TRBV2
D gene: TRBD1
J gene: TRBJ1-2
clone size: NA

CDR3 protein: CASSVDSRAGSGANVLTF
V gene: TRBV9
D gene: NA
J gene: TRBJ2-6
clone size: NA

CDR3 protein: CASSGQGQGGYTF
V gene: TRBV2
D gene: TRBD1
J gene: TRBJ1-2
clone size: NA

CDR3 protein: CASSPGQTYEQYF
V gene: TRBV5-4
D gene: TRBD1
J gene: TRBJ2-7
clone size: NA

CDR3 protein: CSVAMGRSGELFF
V gene: TRBV29-1
D gene: NA
J gene: TRBJ2-2
clone size: NA

CDR3 protein: CAWSSGWAEAFF
V gene: TRBV30
D gene: NA
J gene: TRBJ1-1
clone size: NA

CDR3 protein: CASSKGGSQETQYF
V gene: TRBV5-1
D gene: TRBD1
J gene: TRBJ2-5
clone size: NA

CDR3 protein: CASSLSLALVTDTQYF
V gene: TRBV27
D gene: NA
J gene: TRBJ2-3
clone size: few

CDR3 protein: CASSEKGHSPLHF
V gene: TRBV25-1
D gene: NA
J gene: TRBJ1-6
clone size: NA

CDR3 protein: CSVGGQGSEAFF
V gene: TRBV29-1
D gene: TRBD1
J gene: TRBJ1-1
clone size: NA

CDR3 protein: CASSEWFSGANVLTF
V gene: TRBV2
D gene: NA
J gene: TRBJ2-6
clone size: NA

CDR3 protein: CAISRGAETQYF
V gene: TRBV10-3
D gene: NA
J gene: TRBJ2-5
clone size: NA

CDR3 protein: CASSMTSSLLNEQFF
V gene: TRBV7-9
D gene: NA
J gene: TRBJ2-1
clone size: NA

CDR3 protein: CSVRGDRQETQYF
V gene: TRBV29-1
D gene: TRBD1
J gene: TRBJ2-5
clone size: NA

CDR3 protein: CASSWDSPLEQYF
V gene: TRBV7-2
D gene: TRBD1
J gene: TRBJ2-7
clone size: few

CDR3 protein: CASNREENYGYTF
V gene: TRBV6-5
D gene: NA
J gene: TRBJ1-2
clone size: NA

CDR3 protein: CASSLGGQGSGEKLFF
V gene: TRBV4-1
D gene: NA
J gene: TRBJ1-4
clone size: NA

CDR3 protein: CSVDAGISDTQYF
V gene: TRBV29-1
D gene: NA
J gene: TRBJ2-3
clone size: NA

CDR3 protein: CASSQGLAGGLAKNIQYF
V gene: TRBV4-1
D gene: TRBD2
J gene: TRBJ2-4
clone size: NA

CDR3 protein: CSVWGGRGTSYEQYF
V gene: TRBV29-1
D gene: TRBD2
J gene: TRBJ2-7
clone size: NA

CDR3 protein: CASSPRTEIYGYTF
V gene: TRBV6-5
D gene: NA
J gene: TRBJ1-2
clone size: NA

CDR3 protein: CATSSGDRGNEQYF
V gene: TRBV15
D gene: TRBD1
J gene: TRBJ2-7
clone size: NA

CDR3 protein: CSVRTDHQETQYF
V gene: TRBV29-1
D gene: NA
J gene: TRBJ2-5
clone size: few

CDR3 protein: CAWGQGLRGYTF
V gene: TRBV30
D gene: TRBD1
J gene: TRBJ1-2
clone size: NA

CDR3 protein: CASSSTGTSGVRETQYF
V gene: TRBV5-6
D gene: TRBD2
J gene: TRBJ2-5
clone size: few

CDR3 protein: CAWSVLGGGDTEAFF
V gene: TRBV30
D gene: NA
J gene: TRBJ1-1
clone size: NA

CDR3 protein: CTSSQETAEKLFF
V gene: TRBV1
D gene: NA
J gene: TRBJ1-4
clone size: once

CDR3 protein: CASSLDWAPNSPLHF
V gene: TRBV7-2
D gene: NA
J gene: TRBJ1-6
clone size: NA

CDR3 protein: CASSYSNRGRTEAFF
V gene: TRBV6-5
D gene: TRBD1
J gene: TRBJ1-1
clone size: NA

CDR3 protein: CASSSRTSWETQYF
V gene: TRBV5-1
D gene: TRBD2
J gene: TRBJ2-5
clone size: few

CDR3 protein: CASTLLGADTQYF
V gene: TRBV6-5
D gene: NA
J gene: TRBJ2-3
clone size: NA

CDR3 protein: CSVVKNSGNTIYF
V gene: TRBV29-1
D gene: NA
J gene: TRBJ1-3
clone size: NA

CDR3 protein: CASSSGTGGRRYEQYF
V gene: TRBV4-3
D gene: TRBD1
J gene: TRBJ2-7
clone size: few

CDR3 protein: CASSVEWTGGRETQYF
V gene: TRBV9
D gene: TRBD1
J gene: TRBJ2-5
clone size: NA

CDR3 protein: CATSRLDTEAFF
V gene: TRBV15
D gene: NA
J gene: TRBJ1-1
clone size: NA

CDR3 protein: CASSTSGGFQETQYF
V gene: TRBV19
D gene: TRBD2
J gene: TRBJ2-5
clone size: NA

CDR3 protein: CASSLGRNEAFF
V gene: TRBV5-6
D gene: NA
J gene: TRBJ1-1
clone size: NA

CDR3 protein: CASRYGLAGGLYNEQFF
V gene: TRBV5-6
D gene: TRBD2
J gene: TRBJ2-1
clone size: few

CDR3 protein: CSASPGETQYF
V gene: TRBV20-1
D gene: NA
J gene: TRBJ2-5
clone size: NA

CDR3 protein: CAWTGTYVDEQFF
V gene: TRBV30
D gene: NA
J gene: TRBJ2-1
clone size: few

CDR3 protein: CAWSVLRTGDTGELFF
V gene: TRBV30
D gene: TRBD1
J gene: TRBJ2-2
clone size: NA

CDR3 protein: CASSYIGGDRTYGYTF
V gene: TRBV5-1
D gene: NA
J gene: TRBJ1-2
clone size: NA

CDR3 protein: CSVLGVRTGELFF
V gene: TRBV29-1
D gene: NA
J gene: TRBJ2-2
clone size: few

CDR3 protein: CASSQNTGTQYF
V gene: TRBV6-5
D gene: NA
J gene: TRBJ2-3
clone size: NA

CDR3 protein: CASNIGGQSYEQYF
V gene: TRBV5-6
D gene: TRBD1
J gene: TRBJ2-7
clone size: once

CDR3 protein: CASSLAQETQYF
V gene: TRBV7-2
D gene: NA
J gene: TRBJ2-5
clone size: NA